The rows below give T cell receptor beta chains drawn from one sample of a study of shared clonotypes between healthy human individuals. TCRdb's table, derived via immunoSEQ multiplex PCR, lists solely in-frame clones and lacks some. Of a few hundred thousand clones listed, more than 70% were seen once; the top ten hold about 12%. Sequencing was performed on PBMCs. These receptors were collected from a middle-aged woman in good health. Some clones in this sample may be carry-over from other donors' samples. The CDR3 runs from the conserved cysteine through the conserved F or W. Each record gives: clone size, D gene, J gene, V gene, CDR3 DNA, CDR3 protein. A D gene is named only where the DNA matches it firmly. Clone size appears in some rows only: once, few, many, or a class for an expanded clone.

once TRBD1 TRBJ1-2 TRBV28 TGTGCCAGCAGTACAGGGGAATACTATGGCTACACCTTC CASSTGEYYGYTF
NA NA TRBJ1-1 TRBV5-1 TGCGCCAGCAGCTTAGACCAGGAGAACACTGAAGCTTTCTTT CASSLDQENTEAFF
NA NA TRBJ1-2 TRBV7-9 TGTGCCAGCAGCTTAGGCTCGGACGCCTATGGCTACACCTTC CASSLGSDAYGYTF
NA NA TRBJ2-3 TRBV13 TGTGCCAGCAGCTTAGGCCTAATCGATAGCACAGATACGCAGTATTTT CASSLGLIDSTDTQYF
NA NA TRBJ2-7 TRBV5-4 TGTGCCAGCAGCCCCACAGGGTTGAGGGAGCAGTACTTC CASSPTGLREQYF
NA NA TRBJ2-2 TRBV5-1 TGCGCCAGCAGCTTGGCGCCCCTAGTCACCCGGGCCGGGGAGCTGTTTTTT CASSLAPLVTRAGELFF
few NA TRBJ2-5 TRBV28 TGTGCCAGCAGTTTTGGAGGGTTTTTAGGGGAGACCCAGTACTTC CASSFGGFLGETQYF
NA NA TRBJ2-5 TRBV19 TGTGCCAGTAGTATAACCCGGGTAGCGACTTGGGAGACCCAGTACTTC CASSITRVATWETQYF
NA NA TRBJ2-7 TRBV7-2 TGTGCCAGCAGCTTAGTTGGCGGGATAGGCGAGCAGTACTTC CASSLVGGIGEQYF
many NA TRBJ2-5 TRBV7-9 TGTGCCAGCAGCTTTGCGGAGACCCAGTACTTC CASSFAETQYF
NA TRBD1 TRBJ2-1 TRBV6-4 TGTGCCAGCAGTGTTGACAGGGGTAGCTTCAATGAGCAGTTCTTC CASSVDRGSFNEQFF
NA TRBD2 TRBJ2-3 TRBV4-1 TGCGCCAGCAGCCGGATAGGACTAGCGGGAGACCCCCAGGGCACAGATACGCAGTATTTT CASSRIGLAGDPQGTDTQYF
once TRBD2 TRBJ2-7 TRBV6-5 TGTGCCAGCAGGCGGACTAGCGGGGACTCCTACGAGCAGTACTTC CASRRTSGDSYEQYF
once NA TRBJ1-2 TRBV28 TGTGCCAGCAGTCAGGGCAGATATGGCTACACCTTC CASSQGRYGYTF
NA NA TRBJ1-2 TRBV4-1 TGCGCCAGCAGCCAAGCACAGGGTTCGGGTGGCTACACCTTC CASSQAQGSGGYTF
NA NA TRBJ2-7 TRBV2 TGTGCCAGCAGGCTTCTCGGGGACGGGCGCTACGAGCAGTACTTC CASRLLGDGRYEQYF
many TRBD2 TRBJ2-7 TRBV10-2 TGCGCCAGCACGAGCGGGAGCTCCTACGAGCAGTACTTC CASTSGSSYEQYF
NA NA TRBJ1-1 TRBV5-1 TGCGCCAGCAGCTTGGCCGAACAGGCTGACACTGAAGCTTTCTTT CASSLAEQADTEAFF
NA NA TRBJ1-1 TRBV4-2 TGTGCCTGCAGCCCCGTCGGCGTTTTTGGTGAAGCTTTCTTT CACSPVGVFGEAFF
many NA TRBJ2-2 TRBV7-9 TGTGCCAGCAGCCAAGATCACGGGAGTACCGGGGAGCTGTTTTTT CASSQDHGSTGELFF
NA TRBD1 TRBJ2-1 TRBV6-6 TGTGCCAGCAGTCCCCGGACAGGCCTCAATGAGCAGTTCTTC CASSPRTGLNEQFF
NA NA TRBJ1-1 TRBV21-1 TGTGCCAGCAGGACACCCAACACTGAAGCTTTCTTT CASRTPNTEAFF
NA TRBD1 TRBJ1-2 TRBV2 TGTGCCAGCAGTCCCGGACAGGGGGCAAGTTATGGCTACACCTTC CASSPGQGASYGYTF
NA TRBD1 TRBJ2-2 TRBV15 TGTGCCACCAGCAGAGATCGACAGGGGGATTTCACCGGGGAGCTGTTTTTT CATSRDRQGDFTGELFF
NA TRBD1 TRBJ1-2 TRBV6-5 TGTGCCAGCAGTAGGGGGCCAGGGGGCGATGGCTACACCTTC CASSRGPGGDGYTF
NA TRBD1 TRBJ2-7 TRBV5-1 TGCGCCAGCAGCTTGGTTGGGAGACAGGGCGAGCAGTACTTC CASSLVGRQGEQYF
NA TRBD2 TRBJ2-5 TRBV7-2 TGTGCCAGCAGCCCCCTAGCGGGAGGGTACCAAGAGACCCAGTACTTC CASSPLAGGYQETQYF
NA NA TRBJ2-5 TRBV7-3 TGTGCCAGCAGCTTCGGGTCTAAAGAGACCCAGTACTTC CASSFGSKETQYF
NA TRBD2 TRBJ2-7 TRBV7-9 TGTGCCAGCAGCTTAGGGGGACTAAGCTACGAGCAGTACTTC CASSLGGLSYEQYF
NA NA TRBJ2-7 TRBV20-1 TGCGGCACACGGCGGGCCTACGAGCAGTACTTC CGTRRAYEQYF
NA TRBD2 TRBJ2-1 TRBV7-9 TGTGCCAGCAGCTTAGGGGGAGGGCCCCAGTTCTTC CASSLGGGPQFF